This TCR beta chain emerged from a study of T cell clonotyping in hematopoietic cell transplantation. The wider study: Recipient samples before transplant were obtained post-cytoreduction.

Germline loops: CDR1 SGHTA, CDR2 FQGNSA. CDR3 length: 16 amino acids. Trimming pared 2 bases from V and 2 bases from J, leaving 13 bases between. Some clones are missing from TCRdb's copy, which holds only in-frame ones; the method was immunoSEQ multiplex PCR. The sample includes around 21,000 clones, about 72% of them seen just once. Time point specified: recipient sample about 28 days before transplant, after cytoreduction. Study findings and constraints: After transplant, recipient diversity fell while pathologically expanded clonotypes grew through day 180.

This clone has just one count. Its specificity is unknown. The chain recombines TRBV7-2 with TRBJ1-5; weak D call: TRBD1 (5 bases). The sequence came from a man aged 60-69 years with acute myeloid leukemia. Some clones in this sample may be carry-over from other donors' samples. Sequenced material: peripheral blood mononuclear cells, taken before stem cell transplant. The CDR3 reads CASSLNGGPGNQPQHF. The CDR3 DNA sequence: TGTGCCAGCAGCTTAAATGGGGGACCCGGCAATCAGCCCCAGCATTTT.